This T cell receptor (beta chain) was captured in a study of OX40 agonist ivuxolimab in advanced cancers. Study results and limitations: The work left the antigen specificity of expanded peripheral T cells undetermined.

Comments on this clone: What it binds is unknown.

Using immunoSEQ multiplex PCR, the repertoire was profiled, and TCRdb retains in-frame clones only, with some absent. The data hold around 56,000 clones, with roughly 88% observed a single time. Samples were taken at baseline and on day 1 of cycles 4 and 7. V was trimmed by 5 bases and J by 2 bases, leaving 12 bases between them. This CDR3 contains 14 residues. The germline gives CDR1 SEHNR, CDR2 FQNEAQ (reference sequence). The chain is built from TRBV7-9 and TRBJ1-1; no firm D call. This receptor was identified in an adult with an advanced solid tumor such as melanoma, head and neck, liver or kidney cancer. Sequencing was performed on CD4+ or CD8+ T cells sorted from blood, taken in a trial of the OX40 agonist ivuxolimab. As DNA, the CDR3 is TGTGCCAGCAGCGGCGAGGGCGCTAACACTGAAGCTTTCTTT. Amino acids: CASSGEGANTEAFF.